This T cell receptor beta chain was captured by sequencing in a study of PD-1 blockade in classical Hodgkin lymphoma. Study observations and caveats: It was CD4+ TCR diversity, not CD8+, that rose significantly by C4D1. Newly diagnosed and completely responding patients shared comparable baseline diversity. Whatever underlies the repertoire differences (possibly disease activity or prior therapy) remains undefined.

Here immunoSEQ multiplex PCR was the method, and the copy in TCRdb shows in-frame clones only, minus some. The data show 100,000 to 130,000 clones, with about 88% seen just once and 15% to 20% held by the top ten. Every single patient, without exception, relapsed after autologous stem cell transplantation, and brentuximab vedotin exposure varied. There are 13 residues in the CDR3. Germline V gene data show CDR1 as SGHKS and CDR2 as YYEKEE (reference sequence). V shed 4 bases, J shed 3 bases, and the junction held 2 bases outside the gene matches. Remarks on this clone: Its cognate antigen is unknown.

The source is a human donor with classical Hodgkin lymphoma. The J gene is TRBJ1-1, the V gene TRBV5-5, with 8 bases lining up with TRBD1. This material consisted of peripheral blood mononuclear cells (PBMCs), taken before the second cycle of nivolumab. CDR3 DNA: TGTGCCAGCAGCCCGGACAGGGACACTGAAGCTTTCTTT. It is translated as CASSPDRDTEAFF.